Below, one T cell receptor (beta chain) is given with its context. Its antigen remains unknown. The record originates from a study of cytomegalovirus exposure and HLA in healthy donors. Looking at the study overall: There were around 100 million unique TCR beta sequences, drawn from approximately 180 million T cells, in an earlier analysis.

PCR was performed using 60 Vbeta and 13 Jbeta primers. The protocol was immunoSEQ multiplex PCR, while the TCRdb copy is restricted to in-frame clones and leaves out a portion. The data hold under 200,000 clones, with about two thirds observed a single time. Findings of the study overall: Reportedly, diagnosis of cytomegalovirus status by the classifier showed high specificity and sensitivity. Per a later analysis, roughly 17,000 TCR beta sequences showed association with HLA alleles at 0.05 false discovery rate.

Looked up from germline, CDR1 is MNHEY and CDR2 is SVGAGI. This CDR3 is 14 amino acids long. Trimming removed 8 bases at V and 8 bases at J, with 21 bases between. The source material was PBMCs. This sequence originates from a young woman in good health and CMV-seropositive. The genes are TRBV6-5 and TRBJ1-2, with a weak D call TRBD1 (6 bases). CDR3 region: CASSILQGSEGYTF. In DNA, the CDR3 is TGTGCCAGCTCCATACTACAGGGTTCGGAAGGCTACACCTTC.